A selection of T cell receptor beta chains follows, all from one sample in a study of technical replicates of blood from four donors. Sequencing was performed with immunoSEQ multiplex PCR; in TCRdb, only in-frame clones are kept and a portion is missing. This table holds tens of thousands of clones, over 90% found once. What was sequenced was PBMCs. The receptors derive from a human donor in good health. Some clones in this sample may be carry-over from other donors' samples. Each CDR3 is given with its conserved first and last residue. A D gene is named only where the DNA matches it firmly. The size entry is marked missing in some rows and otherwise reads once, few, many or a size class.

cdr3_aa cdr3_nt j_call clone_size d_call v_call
CASSPWTSADTQYF TGTGCCAGCAGCCCCTGGACTAGTGCAGATACGCAGTATTTT TRBJ2-3 - TRBD2 TRBV7-2
CASSQADRGRSNEQFF TGCGCCAGCAGCCAAGCGGACAGGGGTAGAAGCAATGAGCAGTTCTTC TRBJ2-1 - TRBD1 TRBV4-3
CASDPGTGYQETQYF TGTGCCAGCGACCCCGGGACAGGGTACCAAGAGACCCAGTACTTC TRBJ2-5 - TRBD1 TRBV2
CAISETRDSLLGYTF TGTGCCATCAGTGAAACCCGGGACAGCCTGCTAGGCTACACCTTC TRBJ1-2 - TRBD1 TRBV10-3
CASSEAQTRYNEQFF TGTGCCAGCAGTGAAGCCCAAACTCGCTACAATGAGCAGTTCTTC TRBJ2-1 - - TRBV2
CASSIRDRQDTQYF TGTGCCAGTAGTATCCGGGACAGGCAAGATACGCAGTATTTT TRBJ2-3 - TRBD1 TRBV19
CASSAQRSYSNQPQHF TGTGCCAGTAGTGCCCAACGGTCGTATAGCAATCAGCCCCAGCATTTT TRBJ1-5 - - TRBV19
CASSFSGGSYQPQHF TGTGCCAGCAGCTTCTCAGGGGGTTCCTATCAGCCCCAGCATTTT TRBJ1-5 - TRBD1 TRBV7-2
CASSRSRDRDGNTIYF TGTGCCAGCTCACGGTCCCGGGACAGGGACGGAAACACCATATATTTT TRBJ1-3 - TRBD1 TRBV18
CASSSPTGETEAFF TGCGCCAGCAGCTCACCGACAGGGGAAACTGAAGCTTTCTTT TRBJ1-1 - TRBD1 TRBV4-3
CASSLNRDYEQYF TGTGCCAGCAGCTTAAACAGGGACTACGAGCAGTACTTC TRBJ2-7 once - TRBV7-2
CASSYGQVGNEQFF TGTGCCAGCAGTTACGGGCAGGTTGGCAATGAGCAGTTCTTC TRBJ2-1 - - TRBV6-5
CASSQGQAVQETQYF TGCGCCAGCAGCCAGGGACAGGCCGTCCAAGAGACCCAGTACTTC TRBJ2-5 - TRBD1 TRBV4-3
CASSDGDRGQETQYF TGTGCCAGCAGCGACGGGGACAGGGGGCAAGAGACCCAGTACTTC TRBJ2-5 - TRBD1 TRBV9
CASSTHGRVGYEQFF TGTGCCAGCAGTACCCATGGGCGGGTGGGTTATGAGCAGTTCTTC TRBJ2-1 - - TRBV7-9
CASSLRGPENTEAFF TGTGCCAGCAGTCTCAGGGGACCGGAGAACACTGAAGCTTTCTTT TRBJ1-1 - - TRBV27
CASGLPPLGQGIRRTDGYTF TGTGCTAGTGGCTTACCTCCCTTGGGACAGGGGATACGACGCACTGATGGCTACACCTTC TRBJ1-2 - TRBD1 TRBV12-5
CASSLGLAGGPRTDTQYF TGCGCCAGCAGCTTGGGACTAGCGGGGGGCCCCCGCACAGATACGCAGTATTTT TRBJ2-3 - TRBD2 TRBV5-1
CASSSSMHPGLSKETQYF TGTGCCAGCAGCTCCTCCATGCATCCGGGACTATCCAAAGAGACCCAGTACTTC TRBJ2-5 - TRBD2 TRBV13
CASSQDRRAGGTEAFF TGCGCCAGCAGCCAAGATCGTCGGGCGGGGGGCACTGAAGCTTTCTTT TRBJ1-1 once - TRBV4-3
CASSLAVLAGQETQYF TGTGCCAGCAGCTTAGCGGTCCTAGCGGGTCAAGAGACCCAGTACTTC TRBJ2-5 - TRBD2 TRBV7-9
CASSFPGARTDTQYF TGTGCCAGCAGCTTCCCTGGGGCTAGGACAGATACGCAGTATTTT TRBJ2-3 - - TRBV7-2
CASSQVGYGLAAGPQQYF TGCGCCAGCAGCCAAGTGGGGTATGGCCTAGCGGCAGGCCCCCAGCAGTACTTC TRBJ2-7 - TRBD2 TRBV4-3
CASSPSWTQQPTDTQYF TGTGCCAGCAGCCCCTCATGGACTCAACAACCCACAGATACGCAGTATTTT TRBJ2-3 - - TRBV5-5
CAWSEGFGRDFNEQFF TGTGCCTGGAGTGAGGGTTTCGGGAGGGACTTCAATGAGCAGTTCTTC TRBJ2-1 - TRBD2 TRBV30
CASSTRAGELFF TGCGCCAGCAGCACACGGGCCGGGGAGCTGTTTTTT TRBJ2-2 - - TRBV4-1
CAIRPGQGGEQFF TGTGCCATCAGGCCGGGACAGGGTGGCGAGCAGTTCTTC TRBJ2-1 - TRBD1 TRBV10-3
CASSLAPGLDGYTF TGCGCCAGCAGCTTGGCCCCGGGATTAGATGGCTACACCTTC TRBJ1-2 - - TRBV5-1
CASRTPGTYEQYF TGTGCCAGCAGAACCCCCGGGACATACGAGCAGTACTTC TRBJ2-7 - - TRBV6-6
CASSSGNYYEQYF TGTGCCAGCAGCTCTGGAAACTACTACGAGCAGTACTTC TRBJ2-7 - - TRBV11-2
CASTDRGGDEAFF TGTGCCAGCACCGACAGGGGAGGGGATGAAGCTTTCTTT TRBJ1-1 - TRBD1 TRBV6-1